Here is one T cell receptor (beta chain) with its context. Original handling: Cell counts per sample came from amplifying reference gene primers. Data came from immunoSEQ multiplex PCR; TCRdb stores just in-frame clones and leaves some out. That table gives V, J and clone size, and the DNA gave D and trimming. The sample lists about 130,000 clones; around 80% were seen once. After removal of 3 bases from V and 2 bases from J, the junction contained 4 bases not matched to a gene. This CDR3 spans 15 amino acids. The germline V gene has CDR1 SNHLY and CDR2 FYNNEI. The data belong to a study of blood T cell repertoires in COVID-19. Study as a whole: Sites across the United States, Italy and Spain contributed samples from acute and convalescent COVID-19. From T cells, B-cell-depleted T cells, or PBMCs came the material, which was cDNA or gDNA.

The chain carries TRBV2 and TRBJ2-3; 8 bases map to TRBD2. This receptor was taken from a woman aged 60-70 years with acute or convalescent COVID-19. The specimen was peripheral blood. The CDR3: CASSDSGVYTDTQYF. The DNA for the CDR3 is TGTGCCAGCAGTGATAGCGGGGTATACACAGATACGCAGTATTTT. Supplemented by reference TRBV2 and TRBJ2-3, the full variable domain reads EPEVTQTPSHQVTQMGQEVILRCVPISNHLYFYWYRQILGQKVEFLVSFYNNEISEKSEIFDDQFSVERPDGSNFTLKIRSTKLEDSAMYFCASSDSGVYTDTQYFGPGTRLTVL.